Below, 16 T cell receptor beta chains from the same sample are listed, as sequenced in a study of blood T cells in healthy people across ages. A second PCR, run for roughly 7 to 11 cycles, used a sample-barcoded 5' primer plus a J-beta primer mix. TCRdb re-called the 5' RACE reads with MiXCR, one entry per CDR3 protein. The sample gives hundreds of thousands of distinct CDR3 sequences, about 62% of which show up once; 20% to 25% is in the top ten. Sample: blood. The receptors were sampled from a man aged 30-40 years in good health.

This clonotype was recorded only once. The rearrangement joins TRBV9 to TRBJ2-4; weak D call: TRBD1 (6 bases). The CDR3 contains 17 residues. V lost 4 bases and J 0 bases, leaving 17 bases between the germline ends. Per the germline V gene, CDR1 is SGDLS and CDR2 is YYNGEE. This chain's CDR3 is CASSLGSGGLAKNIQYF. DNA of the CDR3: TGTGCCAGCAGCTTGGGGTCTGGGGGCCTAGCCAAAAACATTCAGTACTTC.

The chain recombines TRBV5-1 with TRBJ2-7; D perhaps matches TRBD2 (5 bases). From germline, CDR1 is SGHRS and CDR2 YFSETQ. The CDR3 has 14 residues. Trimming removed 4 bases at V and 0 bases at J, with 11 bases between. The CDR3 sequence is CASSLQAGSYEQYF. The CDR3 nucleotides read TGCGCCAGCAGCCTCCAGGCGGGCTCCTACGAGCAGTACTTC.

This rearrangement joins TRBV12-3 or TRBV12-4 to TRBJ2-7; D not resolved. The CDR3 is made up of 12 amino acids. Trimming stripped 6 bases from V and 4 bases from J, with 10 bases between. The CDR3 nucleotides read TGTGCCAGCAGCAAGGGCCTTTACGAGCAGTACTTC. Translation: CASSKGLYEQYF.

Only a few counts were recorded for this clonotype. The V and J genes are TRBV11-2 and TRBJ2-4; D unclear. The DNA matches TRBJ2-7 better at its end, which makes the J call doubtful. There are 15 residues in the CDR3. The germline V gene has CDR1 SGHAT and CDR2 FQNNGV. CDR3 coding DNA: TGTGCCAGCAGCTTCTCCGGAGACGCAGTCTACGAGCAGTACTTC. Its translation is CASSFSGDAVYEQYF.

The genes are TRBV27 and TRBJ2-1, with 7 bases aligning to TRBD2. The CDR3 extends over 11 amino acids. V shed 6 bases, J shed 10 bases, and the junction held 3 bases outside the gene matches. Germline V CDR1 and CDR2: MNHEY, SMNVEV (reference sequence). The CDR3 DNA reads TGTGCCAGCAGAACGGGACTAGAGCAGTTCTTC. The encoded protein is CASRTGLEQFF.

J is TRBJ1-2 and V is TRBV27; 7 bases are a match to TRBD1. Trimming took 7 bases from V and 0 from J; bases not matched to a gene: 5. CDR3 length equals 14 residues. In germline, CDR1 is MNHEY, CDR2 SMNVEV (reference sequence). DNA of the CDR3: TGTGCCAGCAAAGACAGGGAAGCTAACTATGGCTACACCTTC. Its translation is CASKDREANYGYTF.

The gene calls are TRBV27 and TRBJ2-1; D is possibly TRBD1 or TRBD2 (6 bases each). Trimming took off 9 bases at V and 9 bases at J, with 21 bases between the two ends. The CDR3 sequence is 14 residues long. Germline loops: CDR1 MNHEY, CDR2 SMNVEV (reference sequence). In nucleotides, the CDR3 is TGTGCCAGTTCCGAAGGGGGAGGAGGTTTTGAGCAGTTCTTC. Translating gives CASSEGGGGFEQFF.

The V and J genes are TRBV6-5 and TRBJ1-5; D gene unclear. Deletions cut 6 bases from V and 2 bases from J, with 14 bases between. The CDR3 runs to 15 residues. Germline loops: CDR1 MNHEY, CDR2 SVGAGI. CDR3 residues: CASSQKGFGNQPQHF. For the CDR3, the DNA is TGTGCCAGCAGCCAGAAAGGGTTTGGCAATCAGCCCCAGCATTTT.

The rearrangement links TRBV20-1 to TRBJ2-1; 8 bases are shared with TRBD2. The germline V gene encodes CDR1 DFQATT and CDR2 SNEGSKA (reference sequence). V shed 3 bases, J shed 3 bases, and the junction held 4 bases outside the gene matches. The CDR3 spans 14 residues. The CDR3 nucleotides read TGCAGTGCTAGGGGCGGGACTAGCTACAATGAGCAGTTCTTC. Translated, it gives CSARGGTSYNEQFF.

This clonotype was counted ten times or more. V gene TRBV7-2 combines with J gene TRBJ2-7; no firm D call. Germline V gene sequence: CDR1 SGHTA, CDR2 FQGNSA. The CDR3 spans 13 residues. Between the trimmed V and J ends, which lost 1 base and 3 bases, there was a span of 7 bases. The CDR3 loop reads CASSLDANYEQYF. CDR3 bases: TGTGCCAGCAGCTTAGACGCCAACTACGAGCAGTACTTC.

The chain uses TRBV6-5 and TRBJ1-2; 8 bases are shared with TRBD1. The CDR3 has 14 residues. Germline V CDR1 and CDR2: MNHEY, SVGAGI. With 0 bases clipped from V and 5 bases from J, the junction kept 2 bases outside the gene matches. The CDR3 sequence: CASSYSGQAYGYTF. Written as DNA, the CDR3 is TGTGCCAGCAGTTACTCGGGACAGGCGTATGGCTACACCTTC.

The V gene is TRBV12-3 or TRBV12-4, the J gene TRBJ1-5; a weak D match, TRBD1 (5 bases). Trimming pared 3 bases from V and 5 bases from J, leaving 8 bases between. The CDR3 contains 13 residues. The CDR3 DNA sequence: TGTGCCAGCAGTTTCAGGGAAGATCAGCCCCAGCATTTT. Protein: CASSFREDQPQHF.

With respect to this clonotype: A read error may account for a junction end that differs from germline. The rearrangement joins TRBV12-3 or TRBV12-4 to TRBJ1-1; D is unclear. The CDR3 covers 12 residues. CDR3 sequence: CASRLGFTEAFF. CDR3 in DNA: TGTGCCAGCAGGTTAGGTTTCACTGAAGCTTTCTTT.

This clonotype was observed a few times. This rearrangement joins TRBV4-2 to TRBJ2-1; possibly TRBD2 for D (7 bases). The V and J ends lost 4 bases and 7 bases respectively, with 17 bases between them. Germline CDR1 reads LGHNA; CDR2 reads YNFKEQ. This CDR3 contains 15 residues. CDR3 residues: CASSPSGGGRNEQFF. CDR3 nucleotide sequence: TGTGCCAGCAGCCCGAGTGGGGGGGGGCGGAATGAGCAGTTCTTC.

The chain employs TRBV7-2 and TRBJ2-5; D might be TRBD1 (7 bases). Per the germline V gene, CDR1 is SGHTA and CDR2 is FQGNSA. CDR3 length: 14 amino acids. V was pared by 6 bases and J by 5 bases, with 16 bases between. The CDR3 region is CASSGGGRGETQYF. CDR3 bases: TGTGCCAGCAGTGGAGGGGGCCGAGGGGAGACCCAGTACTTC.

V usage is TRBV27 and J usage is TRBJ2-5, with 8 bases aligning to TRBD1. The CDR3 runs to 15 residues. V lost 5 bases, J lost 2 bases, and 7 bases stayed unmatched. Germline CDR1 is MNHEY and CDR2 is SMNVEV (reference sequence). The CDR3 is CASSPGQGMQETQYF. The CDR3 DNA reads TGTGCCAGCAGTCCAGGACAGGGCATGCAAGAGACCCAGTACTTC.